This T cell receptor (beta chain) was observed in a study of T cell responses to AZD1222 COVID-19 vaccine. Whole-study findings and limits: The donor group comprised mostly white British people and more females; the analysis possibly underestimated clonal diversity.

Of note for this clone: The antigen is not known.

The CDR3 contains 13 residues. Germline loops: CDR1 SQVTM, CDR2 ANQGSEA. The trim removed 3 bases at V and 5 bases at J, leaving 1 base unmatched. Assay used: immunoSEQ multiplex PCR; TCRdb lists only in-frame clones, some missing. Altogether fewer than 150,000 clones are present, 85% to 95% being singletons, with the ten largest covering less than 6%. The chain is built from TRBV29-1 and TRBJ2-1, with 10 bases aligning to TRBD1. The clonotype comes from an adult who received the AZD1222 COVID-19 vaccine. Material: peripheral blood, obtained 28 days after the second AZD1222 dose. Written as DNA, the CDR3 is TGCAGCGTTGAGGGACAGGGGCACAATGAGCAGTTCTTC. This gives the protein CSVEGQGHNEQFF.